Presented here are 31 T cell receptor beta chains from one specimen sequenced in a study of T cells in Graves' hyperthyroidism and ophthalmopathy. RNA transcripts provided the source from which TCR beta CDR3 regions were amplified. HTBI primers drove first-round RT-PCR of the TCR CDR3. MiXCR was run by TCRdb on the multiplex PCR reads, yielding one entry per CDR3 protein. In the table there are approximately 560,000 distinct CDR3 sequences, about 15% of which are singletons. Sequenced: blood. The source of these receptors is a woman aged 25 to 39 with Graves' hyperthyroidism.

Note on this clonotype: An end of the junction differs from the germline gene, which may be a read error. The chain joins TRBV29-1 to TRBJ2-2, with D possibly TRBD1 on 6 matching bases. Germline V gene lookup returns CDR1 SQVTM and CDR2 ANQGSEA. The CDR3 is 14 residues long. The CDR3 DNA reads TGCAGCGTTGAGTCCAGGGGCGACACCGAGGAGCTGTTTTTT. Translating it yields CSVESRGDTEELFF.

This clonotype was found many times. The chain is built from TRBV9 and TRBJ2-7; TRBD2 matches 15 bases. The CDR3 has 14 amino acids. Germline CDR1 and CDR2: SGDLS and YYNGEE. V trimming: 4 bases; J trimming: 6 bases; junction bases outside the gene matches: 2. CDR3 in amino acids: CASSWGLAGGEQYF. Here the CDR3 DNA reads TGTGCCAGCAGCTGGGGACTAGCGGGAGGCGAGCAGTACTTC.

The rearrangement uses TRBV5-1 and TRBJ2-7; 11 bases are shared with TRBD1. CDR1 SGHRS and CDR2 YFSETQ come from the germline V gene. CDR3 length: 14 amino acids. J was trimmed by 3 bases and V by 3 bases; bases with no gene match: 2. CDR3 in DNA: TGCGCCAGCAGCTACGGGACAGGGGGCTACGAGCAGTACTTC. The encoded protein is CASSYGTGGYEQYF.

This clonotype was observed a handful of times. J is TRBJ1-2 and V is TRBV15; tentatively, D is TRBD1 (6 bases). Trimming stripped 5 bases from V and 7 bases from J, with 20 bases between. The CDR3 length is 15 residues. The germline V gene has CDR1 LNHNV and CDR2 YYDKDF (reference sequence). The CDR3 region is CATSVRPRGACGYTF. DNA of the CDR3: TGTGCCACCAGCGTTCGACCGAGGGGGGCATGTGGCTACACCTTC.

There are a few counts of this clonotype. V gene TRBV9 combines with J gene TRBJ1-1, with D hard to call. V lost 0 bases, J lost 1 base, and 7 bases lay in between. Germline V gene sequence: CDR1 SGDLS, CDR2 YYNGEE. The CDR3 is made up of 14 amino acids. The CDR3 DNA reads as TGTGCCAGCAGCGTAGCTAGGGAGAACACTGAAGCTTTCTTT. Residues: CASSVARENTEAFF.

This clonotype came up many times. The chain carries TRBV6-1 and TRBJ2-7; 8 nucleotides match TRBD1. The CDR3 loop spans 14 amino acids. The germline V gene has CDR1 MNHNS and CDR2 SASEGT. The V segment lost 5 bases and the J segment 4 bases; nucleotides outside the gene matches: 7. CDR3 sequence reads: CASSLGRGLYEQYF. CDR3 sequence (DNA): TGTGCCAGCAGTTTGGGCAGGGGGCTATACGAGCAGTACTTC.

This clonotype was observed many times. The J gene is TRBJ2-7, the V gene TRBV5-1; D gene uncertain. The CDR3 has 12 amino acids. Germline V gives CDR1 SGHRS, CDR2 YFSETQ. V lost 4 bases and J lost 5, with 10 bases in between. The CDR3 DNA sequence: TGCGCCAGCAGCGCCCGCACTAACGAGCAGTACTTC. It translates to CASSARTNEQYF. The whole variable domain, filled in from reference TRBV5-1 and TRBJ2-7, reads KAGVTQTPRYLIKTRGQQVTLSCSPISGHRSVSWYQQTPGQGLQFLFEYFSETQRNKGNFPGRFSGRQFSNSRSEMNVSTLELGDSALYLCASSARTNEQYFGPGTRLTVT.

At least ten counts were recorded for this clonotype. The V and J genes are TRBV18 and TRBJ2-7; the match to TRBD1 covers 9 bases. CDR1 is KGHSH, CDR2 LQKENI, per germline. CDR3 size: 14 residues. Unmatched junction bases numbered 3, after V lost 3 bases and J lost 3 bases. The chain's CDR3 is CASSPDRGRYEQYF. CDR3 sequence (DNA): TGTGCCAGCTCACCGGACAGGGGTCGCTACGAGCAGTACTTC. The full variable domain, in which reference TRBV18 and TRBJ2-7 provide the parts outside the CDR3, is NAGVMQNPRHLVRRRGQEARLRCSPMKGHSHVYWYRQLPEEGLKFMVYLQKENIIDESGMPKERFSAEFPKEGPSILRIQQVVRGDSAAYFCASSPDRGRYEQYFGPGTRLTVT.

This clonotype was found many times. CDR3 DNA sequence: TGCGCCAGCAGCTTTGCGGGAGTCGACACCGGGGAGCTGTTTTTT. Amino acids: CASSFAGVDTGELFF. The chain has TRBV5-1 and TRBJ2-2, with 7 nucleotides matching TRBD2. V lost 2 bases to trimming and J lost 3 bases; unmatched junction nucleotides: 4. The CDR3 is 15 amino acids. Germline assignment: CDR1 SGHRS and CDR2 YFSETQ.

This clonotype has at least ten counts. The rearrangement links TRBV20-1 to TRBJ2-1, with D tentatively TRBD1 or TRBD2 (5 bases each). From germline, CDR1 is DFQATT and CDR2 SNEGSKA (reference sequence). CDR3 size: 13 residues. V was cut by 1 base and J by 9 bases, with 13 bases left in between. The CDR3 coding sequence is TGCAGTGCTAGAGGGGAACGGGACGGTGAGCAGTTCTTC. Translated, it gives CSARGERDGEQFF.

This clonotype was recorded at least ten times. The genes are TRBV27 and TRBJ2-2; D may be TRBD1 (6 bases). This CDR3 is built from 16 residues. CDR1 is MNHEY and CDR2 is SMNVEV in the germline V gene (reference sequence). Deletions cut 10 bases from V and 6 bases from J, with 24 bases between. CDR3 nucleotides: TGTGCCAACAGGGTCTGGCGAGTAGGGGCACCCGGGGAGCTGTTTTTT. It specifies CANRVWRVGAPGELFF.

This clonotype has at least ten counts. The chain recombines TRBV28 with TRBJ1-5; D gene unclear. The CDR3 contains 14 residues. The germline V gene encodes CDR1 MDHEN and CDR2 SYDVKM. V lost 9 bases, J lost 5 bases, and 17 bases lay in between. CDR3 residues: CASCRPSLYQPQHF. CDR3 in DNA: TGTGCCAGTTGCCGGCCCAGCTTATATCAGCCCCAGCATTTT.

A remark on this clonotype: One base away lies a much larger clone, so this may be a sequencing read error. This rearrangement joins TRBV30 to TRBJ1-1; no clear D. The germline V gene has CDR1 GTSNPN and CDR2 SVGIG (reference sequence). The CDR3 sequence is 13 residues long. CDR3: CASLRTANTEALF. The CDR3 DNA reads TGTGCCTCCCTTAGGACGGCCAACACTGAAGCTCTCTTT. Supplemented by reference TRBV30 and TRBJ1-1, the full variable domain reads SQTIHQWPATLVQPVGSPLSLECTVEGTSNPNLYWYRQAAGRGLQLLFYSVGIGQISSEVPQNLSASRPQDRQFILSSKKLLLSDSGFYLCASLRTANTEALFGQGTRLTVV.

This clonotype appeared many times. This chain joins TRBV7-2 and TRBJ2-5; no definite D call. CDR1 is SGHTA, CDR2 FQGNSA, per germline. The CDR3 is made up of 13 amino acids. Trimming cost V 7 bases and J 2 bases, with 11 bases left between them. The CDR3 region has the DNA TGTGCCAGCAACGAGAACGTGCAAGAGACCCAGTACTTC. Protein sequence: CASNENVQETQYF.

This clonotype was detected only a few times. The junction and the germline gene differ at one end; a read error may be behind it. The gene calls are TRBV5-5 and TRBJ1-5, with D perhaps TRBD1 (5 bases). CDR1 and CDR2 from the germline V gene are SGHKS and YYEKEE (reference sequence). CDR3 length: 15 amino acids. CDR3 sequence reads: CASSLAIGANRPQHF. DNA for the CDR3: TGTGCCAGCAGCTTGGCCATAGGGGCGAATCGGCCCCAGCATTTT.

This clonotype was found many times. The chain has TRBV5-5 and TRBJ2-7; D might be TRBD2 (5 bases). CDR3 length equals 14 residues. CDR1 is SGHKS, CDR2 YYEKEE, per germline (reference sequence). V lost 5 bases and J lost 7, with 19 bases in between. The CDR3 sequence: CASRPTRGYGEQYF. The CDR3 DNA sequence: TGTGCCAGCAGACCGACTCGGGGTTACGGAGAGCAGTACTTC.

The V and J genes are TRBV30 and TRBJ2-5; TRBD2 aligns across 12 bases. J lost 4 bases, V lost 2 bases, and 8 bases had no gene match. CDR3 length: 16 amino acids. Germline lookup yields CDR1 GTSNPN and CDR2 SVGIG (reference sequence). CDR3 in amino acids: CAWSSRLAGVGETQYF. In DNA form, the CDR3 reads TGTGCCTGGAGTTCCCGACTAGCGGGAGTTGGAGAGACCCAGTACTTC.

This clonotype was recorded a few times. The V gene is TRBV14, the J gene TRBJ2-3; no reliable D call. Germline V gene lookup returns CDR1 SGHDN and CDR2 FVKESK. V was cut by 1 base and J by 1 base, with 12 bases left in between. The CDR3 is 16 residues long. The DNA for the CDR3 is TGTGCCAGCAGCCAAGGCAGGAGCTCTGGCACAGATACGCAGTATTTT. It yields the protein CASSQGRSSGTDTQYF. The full variable domain, completed using reference TRBV14 and TRBJ2-3, is EAGVTQFPSHSVIEKGQTVTLRCDPISGHDNLYWYRRVMGKEIKFLLHFVKESKQDESGMPNNRFLAERTGGTYSTLKVQPAELEDSGVYFCASSQGRSSGTDTQYFGPGTRLTVL.

The gene calls are TRBV6-5 and TRBJ2-7; no reliable D call. Germline assignment: CDR1 MNHEY and CDR2 SVGAGI. The CDR3 covers 13 residues. V dropped 3 bases and J dropped 7 bases, with 13 bases sitting between them. The CDR3 nucleotides are TGTGCCAGCAGTTATAATAAGGGTGGGGAGCAGTACTTC. It codes for CASSYNKGGEQYF.

This clonotype was detected ten times or more. The genes are TRBV4-3 and TRBJ2-1; 7 bases are a match to TRBD2. This CDR3 is built from 15 residues. CDR1 is LGHNA and CDR2 is YSLEER in the germline V gene. Trimming took 1 base from V and 5 from J; bases not matched to a gene: 5. The CDR3 DNA follows: TGCGCCAGCAGCCAAGCTACACTAGCGCACAATGAGCAGTTCTTC. Protein: CASSQATLAHNEQFF.

The chain couples TRBV5-4 to TRBJ2-5; 13 bases agree with TRBD2. Germline trimming cut 3 bases from V and 5 bases from J; bases unmatched to any gene: 10. From germline, CDR1 is SGHNT and CDR2 YYREEE (reference sequence). The CDR3 loop spans 17 amino acids. CDR3 residues: CASSSPGLAGMRETQYF. The CDR3 nucleotides are TGTGCCAGCAGCTCGCCGGGACTAGCGGGAATGAGGGAGACCCAGTACTTC.

This clonotype was recorded at least ten times. The chain links TRBV5-1 to TRBJ2-1; TRBD2 matches 8 bases. CDR3 length: 18 residues. J gave up 0 bases and V 0 bases, and 8 bases lay outside the gene matches. The germline CDR1 and CDR2 sequences are SGHRS and YFSETQ. The CDR3: CASSLGSSGRFSYNEQFF. The CDR3 region has the DNA TGCGCCAGCAGCTTGGGATCTAGCGGGCGATTCTCCTACAATGAGCAGTTCTTC.

This clonotype was counted at least ten times. The CDR3 region has the DNA TGTGCCAGCAGTGGGACTAGCAATGAGCAGTTCTTC. Translation: CASSGTSNEQFF. This chain links TRBV2 with TRBJ2-1; TRBD2 aligns across 7 bases. The CDR3 runs 12 residues. From germline, CDR1 is SNHLY and CDR2 FYNNEI. The J segment lost 6 bases and the V segment lost 4 bases, leaving 0 bases of the junction unmatched.

In this sample, this clonotype turned up many times. This chain connects TRBV2 to TRBJ2-1; no definite D call. The CDR3 contains 15 residues. Germline CDR1 and CDR2: SNHLY and FYNNEI. Trimming left V 8 bases short and J 2 bases short, with 16 bases between. The CDR3 DNA sequence: TGTGCCAGCCGCCACTTCACCTCAGCCTACAATGAGCAGTTCTTC. Protein: CASRHFTSAYNEQFF.

The table lists this clonotype with many counts. The chain carries TRBV7-9 and TRBJ1-1; D unclear. With 10 bases removed from V and 1 base from J, the gap between germline ends came to 10 bases. The CDR3 runs to 12 residues. Germline CDR1 is SEHNR and CDR2 is FQNEAQ (reference sequence). The DNA of the CDR3 is TGTGCCACCCTCGTCCCGAACACTGAAGCTTTCTTT. Its protein product is CATLVPNTEAFF.

This clonotype was observed many times. J is TRBJ1-1 and V is TRBV30; D is unresolved. Germline CDR1 GTSNPN, CDR2 SVGIG (reference sequence). The CDR3 sequence is 12 residues long. Trimming shortened V by 4 bases and J by 4 bases, and 10 bases separated the two germline ends. In nucleotides, the CDR3 is TGTGCCTGGATACCAGGTATCACTGAAGCTTTCTTT. Protein product: CAWIPGITEAFF.

Only a few counts were recorded for this clonotype. The rearrangement uses TRBV27 and TRBJ2-5; tentative D call: TRBD2 (6 bases). Trimming cost V 5 bases and J 7 bases, with 20 bases left between them. The length of the CDR3 is 15 residues. Germline CDR1 MNHEY, CDR2 SMNVEV (reference sequence). The CDR3, as DNA: TGTGCCAGCAGTGAAGGACTACATACCCGAGGGACCCAGTACTTC. It encodes CASSEGLHTRGTQYF.

This clonotype was seen more than once but under ten times. The J gene is TRBJ1-5, the V gene TRBV19; TRBD1 might be the D (5 bases). The V gene's germline CDR1 is LNHDA and CDR2 SQIVND (reference sequence). The CDR3 totals 15 residues. V was cut by 3 bases and J by 0 bases, with 9 bases left in between. The CDR3 reads CASSISRASNQPQHF. The CDR3, as DNA: TGTGCCAGTAGTATCTCCAGGGCTAGCAATCAGCCCCAGCATTTT.

The J gene is TRBJ1-2, the V gene TRBV7-9; no reliable D call. Germline CDR1 reads SEHNR; CDR2 reads FQNEAQ (reference sequence). Trimming shortened V by 5 bases and J by 11 bases, and 12 bases separated the two germline ends. CDR3 length: 11 amino acids. CDR3 bases: TGTGCCAGCAGCCAAAGGGAAGCGTACACCTTC. It encodes CASSQREAYTF.

This clonotype was counted at least ten times. The chain is built from TRBV29-1 and TRBJ2-7, with TRBD2 matching over 9 bases. Germline values: CDR1 SQVTM, CDR2 ANQGSEA. This CDR3 spans 14 amino acids. V gave up 2 bases and J gave up 2 bases; unmatched junction bases: 4. CDR3: CSVESSGKPYEQYF. The CDR3 DNA is TGCAGCGTTGAATCTAGCGGGAAGCCCTACGAGCAGTACTTC.

In DNA form, the CDR3 reads TGTGCCAGCAGCTCCCCGGGACGGAACACAGATACGCAGTATTTT. It yields the protein CASSSPGRNTDTQYF. The chain is built from TRBV12-3 or TRBV12-4 and TRBJ2-3; D tentatively reads TRBD1 or TRBD2 (5 bases each). The CDR3 extends over 15 amino acids. The ends were cut back, 6 bases at V and 2 bases at J, with 15 bases in the middle.